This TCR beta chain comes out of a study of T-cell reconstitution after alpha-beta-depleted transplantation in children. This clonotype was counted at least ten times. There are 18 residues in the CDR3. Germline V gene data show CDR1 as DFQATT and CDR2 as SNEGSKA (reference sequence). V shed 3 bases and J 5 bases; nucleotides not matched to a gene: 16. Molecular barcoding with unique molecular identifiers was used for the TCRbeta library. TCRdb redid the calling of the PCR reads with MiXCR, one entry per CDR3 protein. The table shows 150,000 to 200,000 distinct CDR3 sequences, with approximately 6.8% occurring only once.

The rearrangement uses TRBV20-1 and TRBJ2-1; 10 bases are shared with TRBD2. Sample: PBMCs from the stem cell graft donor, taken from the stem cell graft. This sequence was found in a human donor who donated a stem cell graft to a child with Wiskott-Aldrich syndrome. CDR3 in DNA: TGCAGTGCTAGGAATGCAAAACTAGCGGGGACACGGGACAATGAGCAGTTCTTC. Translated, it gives CSARNAKLAGTRDNEQFF.